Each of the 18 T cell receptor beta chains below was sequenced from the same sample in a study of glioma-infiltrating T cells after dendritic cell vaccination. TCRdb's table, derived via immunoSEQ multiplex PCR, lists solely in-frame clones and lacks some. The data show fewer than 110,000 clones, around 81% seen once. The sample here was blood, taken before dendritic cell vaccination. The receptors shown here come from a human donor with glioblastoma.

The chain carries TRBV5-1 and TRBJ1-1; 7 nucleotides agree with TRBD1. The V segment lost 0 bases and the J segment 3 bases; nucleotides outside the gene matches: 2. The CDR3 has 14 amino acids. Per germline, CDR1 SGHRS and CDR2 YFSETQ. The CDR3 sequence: CASSLEGGDTEAFF. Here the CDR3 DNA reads TGCGCCAGCAGCTTGGAAGGGGGCGACACTGAAGCTTTCTTT.

CDR3: CASSPSTGTGGLRVYRYTF. The CDR3 DNA is TGTGCCAGCAGCCCATCAACCGGGACAGGGGGCCTCCGAGTTTATCGCTACACCTTC. This rearrangement joins TRBV5-4 to TRBJ1-2; 12 positions match TRBD1. Germline V CDR1 and CDR2: SGHNT, YYREEE (reference sequence). V gave up 4 bases and J gave up 9 bases; unmatched junction bases: 22. The CDR3 sequence is 19 residues long.

CDR3 nucleotide sequence: TGTGCCAGCAGCTCGATTTTGACAGGGATTTATCAGCCCCAGCATTTT. Residues: CASSSILTGIYQPQHF. The rearrangement links TRBV5-5 to TRBJ1-5, with 7 bases identical to TRBD1. The trim removed 3 bases at V and 5 bases at J, leaving 11 bases unmatched. The CDR3 is made up of 16 amino acids. The V gene's germline CDR1 is SGHKS and CDR2 YYEKEE (reference sequence).

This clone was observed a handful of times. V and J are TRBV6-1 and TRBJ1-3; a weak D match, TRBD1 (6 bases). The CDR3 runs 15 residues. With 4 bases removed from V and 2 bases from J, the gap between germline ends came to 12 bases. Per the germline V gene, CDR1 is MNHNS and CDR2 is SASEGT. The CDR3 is CASSANRETGNTIYF. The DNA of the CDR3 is TGTGCCAGCAGTGCTAACAGGGAAACTGGAAACACCATATATTTT.

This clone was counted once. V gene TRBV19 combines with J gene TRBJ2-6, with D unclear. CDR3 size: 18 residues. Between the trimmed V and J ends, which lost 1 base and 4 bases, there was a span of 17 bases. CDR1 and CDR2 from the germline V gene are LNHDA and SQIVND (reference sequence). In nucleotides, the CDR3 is TGTGCCAGTAGTATAGGTGGTGGCAGGCCGCCGGGGGCCAACGTCCTGACTTTC. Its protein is CASSIGGGRPPGANVLTF. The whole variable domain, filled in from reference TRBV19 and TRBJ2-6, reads DGGITQSPKYLFRKEGQNVTLSCEQNLNHDAMYWYRQDPGQGLRLIYYSQIVNDFQKGDIAEGYSVSREKKESFPLTVTSAQKNPTAFYLCASSIGGGRPPGANVLTFGAGSRLTVL.

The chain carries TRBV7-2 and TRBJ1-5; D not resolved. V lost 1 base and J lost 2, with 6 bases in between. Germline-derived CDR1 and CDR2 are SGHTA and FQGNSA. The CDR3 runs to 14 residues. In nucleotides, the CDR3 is TGTGCCAGCAGCTTAGAGGCGGGCAATCAGCCCCAGCATTTT. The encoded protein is CASSLEAGNQPQHF.

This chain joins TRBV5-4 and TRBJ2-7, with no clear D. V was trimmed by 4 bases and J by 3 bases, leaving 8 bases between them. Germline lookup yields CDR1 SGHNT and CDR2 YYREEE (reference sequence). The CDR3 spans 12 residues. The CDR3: CASSGVDYEQYF. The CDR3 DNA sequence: TGTGCCAGCAGCGGAGTGGACTACGAGCAGTACTTC.

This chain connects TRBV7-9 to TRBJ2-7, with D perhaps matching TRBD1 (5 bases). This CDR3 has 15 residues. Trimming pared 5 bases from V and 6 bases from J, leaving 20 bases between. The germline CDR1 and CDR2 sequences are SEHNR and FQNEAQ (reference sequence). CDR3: CASSPRSIGAIEQYF. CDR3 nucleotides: TGTGCCAGCAGCCCTAGGTCGATAGGGGCAATCGAGCAGTACTTC.

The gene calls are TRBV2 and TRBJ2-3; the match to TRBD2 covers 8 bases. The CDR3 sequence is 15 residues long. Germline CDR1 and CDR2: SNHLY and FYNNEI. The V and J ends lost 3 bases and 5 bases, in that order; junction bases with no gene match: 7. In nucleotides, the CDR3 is TGTGCCAGCAGTGACAGGCGGGGGGTGAGAGATACGCAGTATTTT. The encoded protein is CASSDRRGVRDTQYF. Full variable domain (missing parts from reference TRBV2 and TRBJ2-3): EPEVTQTPSHQVTQMGQEVILRCVPISNHLYFYWYRQILGQKVEFLVSFYNNEISEKSEIFDDQFSVERPDGSNFTLKIRSTKLEDSAMYFCASSDRRGVRDTQYFGPGTRLTVL.

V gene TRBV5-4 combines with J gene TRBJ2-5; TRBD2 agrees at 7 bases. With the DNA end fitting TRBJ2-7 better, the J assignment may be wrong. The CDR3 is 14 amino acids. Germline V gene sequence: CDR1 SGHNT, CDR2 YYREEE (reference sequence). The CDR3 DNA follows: TGTGCCAGCAGGCCCTGGGACTACCCCTACGAGCAGTACTTC. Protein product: CASRPWDYPYEQYF.

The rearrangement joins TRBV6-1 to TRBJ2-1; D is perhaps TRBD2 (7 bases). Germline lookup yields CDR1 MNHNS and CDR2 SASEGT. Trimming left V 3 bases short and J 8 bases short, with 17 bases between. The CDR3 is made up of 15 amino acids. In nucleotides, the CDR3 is TGTGCCAGCAGTGAGGGGGGGGGCGAGATCGATGAGCAGTTCTTC. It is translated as CASSEGGGEIDEQFF.

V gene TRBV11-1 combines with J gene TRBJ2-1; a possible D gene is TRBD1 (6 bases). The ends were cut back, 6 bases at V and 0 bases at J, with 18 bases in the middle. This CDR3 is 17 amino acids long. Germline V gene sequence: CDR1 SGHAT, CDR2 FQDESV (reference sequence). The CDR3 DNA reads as TGTGCCAGCAGTATAGGTCGGGGACACTTCTCCTACAATGAGCAGTTCTTC. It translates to CASSIGRGHFSYNEQFF.

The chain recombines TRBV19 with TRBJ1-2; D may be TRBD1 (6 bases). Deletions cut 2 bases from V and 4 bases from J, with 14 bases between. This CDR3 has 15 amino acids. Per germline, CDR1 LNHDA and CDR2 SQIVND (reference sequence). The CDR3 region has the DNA TGTGCCAGTAGTATATCAACCCGGGACACCTATGGCTACACCTTC. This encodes CASSISTRDTYGYTF.

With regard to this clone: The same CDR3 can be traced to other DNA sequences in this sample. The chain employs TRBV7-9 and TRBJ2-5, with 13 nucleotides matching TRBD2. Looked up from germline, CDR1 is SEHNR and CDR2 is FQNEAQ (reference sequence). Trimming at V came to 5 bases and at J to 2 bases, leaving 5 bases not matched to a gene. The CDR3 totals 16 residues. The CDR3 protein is CASSLGTSGVQETQYF. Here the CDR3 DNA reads TGTGCCAGCAGCCTCGGGACTAGCGGGGTACAAGAGACCCAGTACTTC.

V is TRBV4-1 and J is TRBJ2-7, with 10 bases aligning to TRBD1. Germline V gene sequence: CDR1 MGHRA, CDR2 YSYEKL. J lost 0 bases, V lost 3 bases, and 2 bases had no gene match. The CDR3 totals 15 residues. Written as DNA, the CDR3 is TGCGCCAGCAGCCATGGGACAGGGGACTCCTACGAGCAGTACTTC. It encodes CASSHGTGDSYEQYF.

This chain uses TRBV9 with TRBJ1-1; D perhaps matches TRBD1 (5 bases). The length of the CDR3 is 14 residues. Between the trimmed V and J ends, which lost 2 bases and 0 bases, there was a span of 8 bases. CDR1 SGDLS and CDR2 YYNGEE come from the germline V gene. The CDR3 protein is CASSVDSLNTEAFF. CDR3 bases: TGTGCCAGCAGCGTCGACAGCCTGAACACTGAAGCTTTCTTT.

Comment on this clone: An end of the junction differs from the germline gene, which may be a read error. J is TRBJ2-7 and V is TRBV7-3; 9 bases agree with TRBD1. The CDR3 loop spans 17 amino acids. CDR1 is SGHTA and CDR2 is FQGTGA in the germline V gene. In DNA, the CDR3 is TGTGCCAGCAGCTTAACCCCGGGTACAGGGGGCTCCCACGAGCAGTACTTC. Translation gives CASSLTPGTGGSHEQYF.

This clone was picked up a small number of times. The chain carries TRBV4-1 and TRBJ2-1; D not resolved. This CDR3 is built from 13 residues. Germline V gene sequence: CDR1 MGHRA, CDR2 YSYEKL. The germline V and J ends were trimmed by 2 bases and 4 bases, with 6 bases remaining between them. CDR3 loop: CASSQPGYNEQFF. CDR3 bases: TGCGCCAGCAGCCAACCCGGGTACAATGAGCAGTTCTTC.